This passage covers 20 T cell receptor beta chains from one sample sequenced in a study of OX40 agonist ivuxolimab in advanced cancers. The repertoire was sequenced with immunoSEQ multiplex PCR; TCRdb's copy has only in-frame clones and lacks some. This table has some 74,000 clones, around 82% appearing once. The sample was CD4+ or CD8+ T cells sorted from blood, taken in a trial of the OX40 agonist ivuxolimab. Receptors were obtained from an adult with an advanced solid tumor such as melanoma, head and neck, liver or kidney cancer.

CDR3 amino acids: CASSPRGGPIDTQYF. DNA of the CDR3: TGTGCCAGCAGCCCGAGGGGGGGGCCCATCGATACGCAGTATTTT. The gene calls are TRBV7-6 and TRBJ2-3; D might be TRBD2 (7 bases). CDR1 is SGHVS and CDR2 is FNYEAQ in the germline V gene. The CDR3 has 15 amino acids. V was pared by 5 bases and J by 6 bases, with 18 bases between.

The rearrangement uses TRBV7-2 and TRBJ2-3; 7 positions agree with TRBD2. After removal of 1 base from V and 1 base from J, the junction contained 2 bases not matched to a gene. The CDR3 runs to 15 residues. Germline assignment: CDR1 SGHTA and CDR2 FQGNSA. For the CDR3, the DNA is TGTGCCAGCAGCTTAGTTGCGGGGGGCACAGATACGCAGTATTTT. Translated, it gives CASSLVAGGTDTQYF. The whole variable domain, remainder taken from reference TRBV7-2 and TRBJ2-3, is GAGVSQSPSNKVTEKGKDVELRCDPISGHTALYWYRQSLGQGLEFLIYFQGNSAPDKSGLPSDRFSAERTGGSVSTLTIQRTQQEDSAVYLCASSLVAGGTDTQYFGPGTRLTVL.

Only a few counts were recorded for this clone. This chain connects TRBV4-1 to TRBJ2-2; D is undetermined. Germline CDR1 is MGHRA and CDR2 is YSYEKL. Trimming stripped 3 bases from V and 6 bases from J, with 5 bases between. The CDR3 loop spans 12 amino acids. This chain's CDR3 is CASSHTAGELFF. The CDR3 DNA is TGCGCCAGCAGCCACACAGCCGGGGAGCTGTTTTTT.

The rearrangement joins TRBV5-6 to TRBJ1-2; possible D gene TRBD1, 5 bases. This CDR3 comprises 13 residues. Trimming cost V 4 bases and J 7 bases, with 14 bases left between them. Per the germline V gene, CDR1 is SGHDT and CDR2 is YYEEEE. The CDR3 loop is CASSPGGEGGYTF. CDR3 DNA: TGTGCCAGCAGCCCGGGGGGAGAGGGTGGCTACACCTTC.

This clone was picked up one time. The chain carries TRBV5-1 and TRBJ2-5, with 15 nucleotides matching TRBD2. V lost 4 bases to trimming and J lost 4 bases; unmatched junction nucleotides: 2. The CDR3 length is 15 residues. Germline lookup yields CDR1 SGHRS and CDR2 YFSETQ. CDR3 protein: CASSAGLAGGETQYF. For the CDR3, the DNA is TGCGCCAGCAGCGCGGGACTAGCGGGAGGAGAGACCCAGTACTTC.

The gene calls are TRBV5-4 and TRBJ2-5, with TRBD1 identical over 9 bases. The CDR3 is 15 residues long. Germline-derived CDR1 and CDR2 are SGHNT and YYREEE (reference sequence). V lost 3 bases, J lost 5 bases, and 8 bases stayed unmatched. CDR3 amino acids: CASSSRTGAVETQYF. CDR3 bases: TGTGCCAGCAGCTCACGGACAGGGGCAGTCGAGACCCAGTACTTC.

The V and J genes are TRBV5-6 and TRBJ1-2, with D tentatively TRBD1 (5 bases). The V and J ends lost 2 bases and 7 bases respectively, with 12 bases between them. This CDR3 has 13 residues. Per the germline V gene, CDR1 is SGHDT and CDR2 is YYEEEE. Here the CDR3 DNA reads TGTGCCAGCAGCTTATTGCAGGGCTCTGGCTACACCTTC. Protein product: CASSLLQGSGYTF.

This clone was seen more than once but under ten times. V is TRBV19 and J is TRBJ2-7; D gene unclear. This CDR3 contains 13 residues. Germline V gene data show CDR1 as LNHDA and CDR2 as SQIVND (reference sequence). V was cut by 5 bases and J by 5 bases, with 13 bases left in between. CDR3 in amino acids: CASSLPRGNEQYF. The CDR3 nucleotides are TGTGCCAGTAGTCTTCCCCGAGGTAACGAGCAGTACTTC.

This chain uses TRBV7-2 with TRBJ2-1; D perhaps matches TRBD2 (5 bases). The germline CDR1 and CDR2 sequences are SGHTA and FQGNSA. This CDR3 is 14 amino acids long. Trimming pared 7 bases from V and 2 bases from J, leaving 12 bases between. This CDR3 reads CASTPSRTYNEQFF. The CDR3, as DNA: TGTGCCAGCACCCCTAGCCGGACCTACAATGAGCAGTTCTTC.

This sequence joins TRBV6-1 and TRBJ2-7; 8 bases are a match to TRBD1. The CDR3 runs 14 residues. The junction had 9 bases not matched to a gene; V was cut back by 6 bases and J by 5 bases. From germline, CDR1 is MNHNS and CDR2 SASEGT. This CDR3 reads CASRVGQGADEQYF. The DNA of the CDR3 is TGTGCCAGCAGAGTCGGGCAGGGGGCAGACGAGCAGTACTTC.

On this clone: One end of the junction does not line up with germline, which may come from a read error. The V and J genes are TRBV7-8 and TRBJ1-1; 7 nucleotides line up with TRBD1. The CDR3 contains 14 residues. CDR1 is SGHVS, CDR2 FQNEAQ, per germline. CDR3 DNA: TGTGCCAGCAGCTTAGCGGGGGGGGACAGTTTTATCGTCTTT. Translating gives CASSLAGGDSFIVF. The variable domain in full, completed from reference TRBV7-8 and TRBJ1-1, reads GAGVSQSPRYKVAKRGQDVALRCDPISGHVSLFWYQQALGQGPEFLTYFQNEAQLDKSGLPSDRFFAERPEGSVSTLKIQRTQQEDSAVYLCASSLAGGDSFIVFGQGTRLTVV.

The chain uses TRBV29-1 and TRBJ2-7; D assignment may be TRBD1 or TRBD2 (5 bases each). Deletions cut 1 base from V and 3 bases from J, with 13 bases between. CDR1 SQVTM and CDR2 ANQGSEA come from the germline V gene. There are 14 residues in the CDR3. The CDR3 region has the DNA TGCAGCGTTGAAGGTGACGGGACGAACTACGAGCAGTACTTC. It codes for CSVEGDGTNYEQYF.

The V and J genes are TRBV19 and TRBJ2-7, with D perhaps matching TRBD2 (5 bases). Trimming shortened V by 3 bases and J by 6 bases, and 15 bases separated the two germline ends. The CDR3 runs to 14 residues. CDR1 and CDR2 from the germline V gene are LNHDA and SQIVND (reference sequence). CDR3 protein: CASSMDSRLGEQYF. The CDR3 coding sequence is TGTGCCAGTAGTATGGACTCTCGGTTGGGCGAGCAGTACTTC.

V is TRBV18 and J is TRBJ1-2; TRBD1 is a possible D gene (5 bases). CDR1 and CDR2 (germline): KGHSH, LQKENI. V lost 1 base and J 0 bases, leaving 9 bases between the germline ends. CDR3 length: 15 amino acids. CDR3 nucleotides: TGTGCCAGCTCACCACGGGACGCGTCTAACTATGGCTACACCTTC. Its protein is CASSPRDASNYGYTF.

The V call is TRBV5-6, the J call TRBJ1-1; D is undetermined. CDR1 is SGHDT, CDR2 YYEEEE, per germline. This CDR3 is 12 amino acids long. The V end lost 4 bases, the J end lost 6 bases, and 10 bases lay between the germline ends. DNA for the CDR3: TGTGCCAGCAGCGCGGGGTCGCCTGAAGCTTTCTTT. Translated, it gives CASSAGSPEAFF.

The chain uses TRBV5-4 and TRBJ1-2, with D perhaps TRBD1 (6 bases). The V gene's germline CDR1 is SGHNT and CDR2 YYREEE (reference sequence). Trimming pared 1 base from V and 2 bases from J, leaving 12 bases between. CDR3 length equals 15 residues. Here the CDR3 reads CASSLKGEENYGYTF. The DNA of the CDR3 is TGTGCCAGCAGCTTGAAGGGGGAAGAGAACTATGGCTACACCTTC.

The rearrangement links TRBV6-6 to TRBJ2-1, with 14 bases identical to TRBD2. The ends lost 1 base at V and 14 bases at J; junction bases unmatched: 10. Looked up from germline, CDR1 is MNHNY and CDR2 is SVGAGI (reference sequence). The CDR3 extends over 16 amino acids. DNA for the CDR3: TGTGCCAGCAGTTACTATCCGGGACTAGCGGGGGCTTCGGAGTTCTTC. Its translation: CASSYYPGLAGASEFF.

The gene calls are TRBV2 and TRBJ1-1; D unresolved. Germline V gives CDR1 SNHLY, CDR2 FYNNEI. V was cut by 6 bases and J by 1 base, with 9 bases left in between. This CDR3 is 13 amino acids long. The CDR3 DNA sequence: TGTGCCAGCAGCTATACCGCGAACACTGAAGCTTTCTTT. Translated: CASSYTANTEAFF.

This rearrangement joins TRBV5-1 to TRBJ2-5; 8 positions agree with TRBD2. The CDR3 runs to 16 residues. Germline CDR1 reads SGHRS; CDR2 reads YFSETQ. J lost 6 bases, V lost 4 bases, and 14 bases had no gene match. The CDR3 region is CASSPSGGSGWQTQYF. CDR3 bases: TGCGCCAGCAGCCCTTCGGGGGGGTCGGGGTGGCAGACCCAGTACTTC.

The CDR3, as DNA: TGCGCCAGCAGCTGGGGGGGCGGCTCCTACGAGCAGTACTTC. Encoded protein: CASSWGGGSYEQYF. The rearrangement joins TRBV5-1 to TRBJ2-7; tentative D call: TRBD2 (7 bases). The CDR3 extends over 14 amino acids. In germline, CDR1 is SGHRS, CDR2 YFSETQ. Trimming shortened V by 3 bases and J by 0 bases, and 10 bases separated the two germline ends.